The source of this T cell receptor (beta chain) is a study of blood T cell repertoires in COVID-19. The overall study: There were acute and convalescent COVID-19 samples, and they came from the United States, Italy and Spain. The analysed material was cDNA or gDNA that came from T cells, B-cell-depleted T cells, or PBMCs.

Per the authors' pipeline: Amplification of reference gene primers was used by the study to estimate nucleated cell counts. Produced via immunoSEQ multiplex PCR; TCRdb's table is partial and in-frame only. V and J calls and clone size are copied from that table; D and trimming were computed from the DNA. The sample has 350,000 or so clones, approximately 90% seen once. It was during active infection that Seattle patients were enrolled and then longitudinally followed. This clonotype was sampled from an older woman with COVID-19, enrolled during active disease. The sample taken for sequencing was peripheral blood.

CDR3 residues: CAISESNSLADYGYTF. For the CDR3, the DNA is TGTGCCATCAGTGAGTCTAATTCATTGGCAGACTATGGCTACACCTTC. The gene calls are TRBV10-3 and TRBJ1-2; D remains unclear. The V and J ends lost 0 bases and 3 bases respectively, with 14 bases between them. This CDR3 comprises 16 residues. From germline, CDR1 is ENHRY and CDR2 SYGVKD.